This T cell receptor (beta chain) originates from a study of blood T cells in healthy people across ages (dated by TCRdb to the mid-2010s). Regarding the complete study: Template switching captured roughly one uniquely barcoded TCR beta cDNA molecule per two T cells in model experiments. The study measured age-related changes in TCR beta repertoire diversity using deep sequencing normalized with unique cDNA molecular identifiers. Two additional independent replicas of 1 million unique cDNA reads from the same blood draw were analyzed for two donors (one aged 18 to 30 and one aged 80 or older). To avoid experimental bias, donors of different ages were randomly spread across the sequencing lanes. The donors were split into four age groups: young (average around 15 years), middle-aged (39), aged (62) and long-lived (under 90).

The donors were roughly 40 Caucasian individuals from Russia, aged roughly 6 to 100 years, who were systemically healthy. About 10 milliliters of peripheral blood were drawn from each donor into EDTA-treated Vacutainer tubes. Ficoll-Paque density-gradient centrifugation was used to isolate PBMCs, with at least 6.5 million per sample. Total RNA was extracted from PBMCs with Trizol reagent, with at least 6 micrograms obtained per sample. The percentages of naive CD45RAhigh/CD27high T cells were determined by flow cytometry on a PBMC aliquot from every donor. The table lists this clonotype with a few counts. The target of this receptor is not known. No base qualities exist here, and no much larger clone lies one base off it. Beyond this particular receptor, the publication reports: Because donor CMV infection status was unknown, age-related changes in expanded clonotypes were potentially confounded. There was a strong correlation between observed TCR beta diversity and the percentage of naive T cells measured by flow cytometry. Bulk unsorted PBMC profiling prevented conclusive comparison of naive and antigen-experienced compartments. Observed TCR beta diversity per million T cells fell roughly linearly with age, and a significant reduction was already apparent by age roughly 41. Compared with the aged group, more naive CD4+ T cells, fewer expanded clones and increased TCR diversity were shown by the long-lived group, suggesting age selection. Estimates of total diversity based on one million sequenced T cells were regarded as lower bounds and as underestimates.

Receptor libraries were prepared by 5' RACE. Reads for this sample came from an Illumina HiSeq 2500. A second roughly 7 to 12 cycle PCR used a sample-barcoded 5' primer and a J-beta primer mix. A unique molecular identifier was introduced onto each TCR beta cDNA molecule by a template-switch 5' adaptor carrying 12 random nucleotides. Each sample yielded at least 3 million CDR3-containing paired-end reads. The Mint cDNA synthesis kit, primed by a TRBC-specific oligonucleotide, was used to synthesize first-strand cDNA from all RNA. All cDNA was treated with uracil-DNA glycosylase and then went through a first 18-cycle PCR with the universal primers M1SS and BC2_uni_R. Regarding the original processing steps: For normalization, 1 million high-quality reads were randomly selected from each sample, with every read carrying a distinct molecular identifier. Reads sharing molecular identifiers were discarded rather than binned into consensus sequences. MiTCR, with a Q25 quality threshold and the strictest error-elimination algorithm, was used for CDR3 identification, clonotype clustering and error correction. A nonparametric unseen species model using Euler transformation provided a lower-bound estimate of total TCR beta diversity. TCRdb reworked the public reads: Q25 trimming with fastp, MiXCR clone assembly, productive beta chains retained. Rows matching on CDR3 protein sequence are summarized as one entry with the most common DNA and genes. The V and J calls were not made by the authors but by TCRdb's processing. In all, the sample holds about 680,000 distinct CDR3 sequences, and around 45% of those were seen once. The ten largest clonotypes hold roughly 34% of the sample.

What was sequenced was blood. The receptor's source is a woman aged 55-69 years in good health.

The nucleotides are TGTGCCAGCAGCCCAACTCAGGGTTACTATGGCTACACCTTC. Its amino acids are CASSPTQGYYGYTF. The V and J genes are TRBV7-2 and TRBJ1-2, and TRBD1 may be the D gene, going by 5 matching bases. There are 14 amino acids in the CDR3, from cysteine to phenylalanine inclusive. This entry keeps only the CDR3 DNA: 42 bases, framed from base 1. CDR1 SGHTA and CDR2 FQGNSA are derived from the germline V gene. Trimming takes 5 bases from V and 3 bases from J, and the germline ends sit 13 bases apart.